This TCR beta chain was identified during a study of shared clonotypes between healthy human individuals. On this clone: No antigen is known for it.

General study points: Clonotypes shared by all four donors outscored non-shared clonotypes in generation probability. Researchers found naive subsets generally carried larger estimated richness than memory subsets. Despite large depth, sorted-subset datasets appeared incompletely sequenced.

Here immunoSEQ multiplex PCR was the method, and the copy in TCRdb shows in-frame clones only, minus some. The sample holds millions of clones, more than 85% seen once. The donors were all Caucasian adults (living in Nashville, Tennessee). The CDR3 loop spans 14 amino acids. V was clipped by 3 bases and J by 8 bases, with 13 bases between them. Germline V gene sequence: CDR1 KGHSH, CDR2 LQKENI. J is TRBJ1-4 and V is TRBV18; TRBD1 is a possible D gene (6 bases). This clonotype originated in a man between 18 and 35 years old in good health. Some clones in this sample may be carry-over from other donors' samples. Input material: naive CD4+ T cells from PBMCs. Noted subset: CD45RA+ positively selected. The CDR3 coding sequence is TGTGCCAGCTCACCGGGGGCGAGGCCAGAAAAACTGTTTTTT. Its protein is CASSPGARPEKLFF.